Listed below are T cell receptor beta chains from one sample, sequenced in a study of Graves' ophthalmopathy and Graves' hyperthyroidism. TCRdb passed the multiplex PCR reads through MiXCR, listing each CDR3 protein once. This table holds around 600,000 distinct CDR3 sequences, about 41% found once. Sequenced material: peripheral blood. The receptors shown here come from an adult man with Graves' ophthalmopathy. Both conserved end residues are trimmed from each CDR3. Fields, in order: V gene, J gene, CDR3 protein.

>TRBV20-1|TRBJ2-3
SARDWSTTDTQY
>TRBV7-8|TRBJ2-7
ASSPGTGAEQY
>TRBV19|TRBJ1-3
ASLDGTGDGGNTIY
>TRBV10-3|TRBJ1-3
AISGEETGNTIY
>TRBV20-1|TRBJ2-5
SGTRGGAGETQY
>TRBV10-3|TRBJ1-1
AISWGQGFEAF
>TRBV29-1|TRBJ1-5
SVAPGGQPQH
>TRBV7-6|TRBJ1-5
ASSETGVGQPQH
>TRBV19|TRBJ1-4
ASSGGATNEKLF
>TRBV7-2|TRBJ1-5
ASSLGRRQTQH
>TRBV2|TRBJ1-5
ASSARPQPQH
>TRBV2|TRBJ1-1
ASRYYRTTEAF
>TRBV10-3|TRBJ1-2
AISDPGTGYS
>TRBV25-1|TRBJ2-7
ASSQVLPRDSYEQY
>TRBV10-2|TRBJ2-2
ASSPGGNTGELF
>TRBV25-1|TRBJ1-3
ASSEWGAHTIY
>TRBV25-1|TRBJ2-5
ASVRGVYQETQY
>TRBV10-3|TRBJ1-2
ATHRVGYGYT
>TRBV19|TRBJ1-3
ASSQWAVGVGNTIY
>TRBV9|TRBJ2-5
ASSASGGQVETQY
>TRBV2|TRBJ2-7
ASRATGTFYEQY
>TRBV9|TRBJ2-5
ASSYSSSGGGTQY
>TRBV6-2/TRBV6-3|TRBJ1-4
ASSYTTRNEKLF
>TRBV20-1|TRBJ1-6
SASLGSSYNSPLH
>TRBV19|TRBJ2-6
AWAMFGTGVSGANVLT
>TRBV7-9|TRBJ1-4
ASTTTRVDEKLF
>TRBV9|TRBJ2-2
ASSGEPLGASNTGELF
>TRBV9|TRBJ1-2
ASSTGFGANYGYT
>TRBV7-2|TRBJ2-7
ASSNARLAGDRYEQY
>TRBV24-1|TRBJ1-2
ATSDSGAPVEGYT
>TRBV6-5|TRBJ1-4
ASSYQGLGGKLF
>TRBV6-5|TRBJ1-1
ASHGGSTEAF
>TRBV11-2|TRBJ2-7
ASSLVSVQSYEQY
>TRBV7-9|TRBJ2-7
ASSPTQPGQGRLREQY
>TRBV7-6|TRBJ1-2
ASSPDPGQDNYGYT
>TRBV2|TRBJ2-7
ASARGGATYEQY
>TRBV5-4|TRBJ2-5
ASSAFSGGAEETQY
>TRBV10-3|TRBJ2-7
ASLGQGLPSSYEQY
>TRBV2|TRBJ2-7
ASSRDRGNEQY
>TRBV15|TRBJ1-5
ATSPGEPHQPQH
>TRBV12-3/TRBV12-4|TRBJ2-7
ASSYRTSYNEQY